Below, one T cell receptor beta chain is given with its context. This entry comes from a study of control samples from healthy donors and cancer patients. This table comes from immunoSEQ multiplex PCR, and its TCRdb copy is limited to in-frame clones, with some not included. Of tens of thousands of clones listed, around 89% are singletons. CDR1 is MNHEY, CDR2 SVGAGI, per germline. Trimming removed 6 bases at V and 6 bases at J, with 12 bases between. This CDR3 comprises 13 residues. V and J are TRBV6-5 and TRBJ1-5, with D unresolved. Sequencing input: blood. The TCR originated in a woman aged 70-85 years in good health. CDR3 DNA: TGTGCCAGCAGGGGGAGGGAGGGTCAGCCCCAGCATTTT. Its protein product is CASRGREGQPQHF.